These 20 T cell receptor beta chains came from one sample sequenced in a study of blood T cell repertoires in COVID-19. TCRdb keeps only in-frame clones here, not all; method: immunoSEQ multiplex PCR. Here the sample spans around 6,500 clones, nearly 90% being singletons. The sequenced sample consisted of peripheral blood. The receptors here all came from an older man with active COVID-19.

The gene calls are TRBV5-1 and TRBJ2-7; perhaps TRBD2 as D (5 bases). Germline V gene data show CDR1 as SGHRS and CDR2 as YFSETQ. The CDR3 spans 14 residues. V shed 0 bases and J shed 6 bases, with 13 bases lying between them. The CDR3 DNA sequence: TGCGCCAGCAGCTTGGGAGGACCGAGGGTCGAGCAGTACTTC. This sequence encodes CASSLGGPRVEQYF.

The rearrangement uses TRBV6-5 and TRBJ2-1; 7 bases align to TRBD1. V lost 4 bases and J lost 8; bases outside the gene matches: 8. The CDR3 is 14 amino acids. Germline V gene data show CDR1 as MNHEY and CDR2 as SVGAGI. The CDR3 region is CASSSPGQADEQFF. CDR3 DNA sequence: TGTGCCAGCAGTTCCCCTGGACAGGCCGATGAGCAGTTCTTC.

For the CDR3, the DNA is TGTGCCAGCAGTGCGCCGGTTACCCATGAGCAGTTCTTC. This gives the protein CASSAPVTHEQFF. The chain is built from TRBV2 and TRBJ2-1; D is uncertain. The CDR3 is 13 residues long. The germline V gene has CDR1 SNHLY and CDR2 FYNNEI. V dropped 4 bases and J dropped 8 bases, with 12 bases sitting between them.

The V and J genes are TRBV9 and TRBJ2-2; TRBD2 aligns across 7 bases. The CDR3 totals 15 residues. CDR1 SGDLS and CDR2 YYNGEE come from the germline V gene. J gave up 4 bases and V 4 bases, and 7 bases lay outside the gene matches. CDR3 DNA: TGTGCCAGCAGCCCAGGCGGGACTACCACCGGGGAGCTGTTTTTT. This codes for CASSPGGTTTGELFF.

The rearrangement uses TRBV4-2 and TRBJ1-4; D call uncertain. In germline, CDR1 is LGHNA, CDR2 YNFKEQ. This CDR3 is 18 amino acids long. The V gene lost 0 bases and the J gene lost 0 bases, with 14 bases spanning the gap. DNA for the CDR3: TGTGCCAGCAGCCAAGATTGGAGCAGAGCCGCAACTAATGAAAAACTGTTTTTT. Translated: CASSQDWSRAATNEKLFF.

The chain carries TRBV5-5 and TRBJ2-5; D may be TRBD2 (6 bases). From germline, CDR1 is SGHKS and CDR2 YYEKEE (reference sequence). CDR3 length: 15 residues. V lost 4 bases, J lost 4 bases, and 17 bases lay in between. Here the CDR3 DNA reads TGTGCCAGCAGCCCGGGAGCTGATAGTAGAGAGACCCAGTACTTC. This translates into CASSPGADSRETQYF.

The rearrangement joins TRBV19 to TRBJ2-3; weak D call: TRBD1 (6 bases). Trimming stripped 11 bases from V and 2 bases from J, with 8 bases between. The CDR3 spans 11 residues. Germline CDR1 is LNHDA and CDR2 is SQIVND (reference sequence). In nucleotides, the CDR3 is TGTGCCGCAGGGGACACAGATACGCAGTATTTT. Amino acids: CAAGDTDTQYF.

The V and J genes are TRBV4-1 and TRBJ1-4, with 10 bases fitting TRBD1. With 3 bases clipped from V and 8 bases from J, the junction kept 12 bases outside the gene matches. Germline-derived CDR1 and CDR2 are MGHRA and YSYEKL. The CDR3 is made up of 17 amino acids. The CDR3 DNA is TGCGCCAGCAGCCAGGCCGCGGGACAGGGGACGGGGGAAAAACTGTTTTTT. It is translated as CASSQAAGQGTGEKLFF.

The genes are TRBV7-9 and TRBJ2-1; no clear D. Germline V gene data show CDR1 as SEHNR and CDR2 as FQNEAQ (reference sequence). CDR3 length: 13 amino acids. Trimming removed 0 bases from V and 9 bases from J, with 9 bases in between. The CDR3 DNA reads TGTGCCAGCAGCTTAGCTAGTTCCGGTGAGCAGTTCTTC. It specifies CASSLASSGEQFF.

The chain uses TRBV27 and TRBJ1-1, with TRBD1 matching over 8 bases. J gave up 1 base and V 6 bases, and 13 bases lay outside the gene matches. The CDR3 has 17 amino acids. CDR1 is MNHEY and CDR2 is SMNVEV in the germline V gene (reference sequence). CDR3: CASSPGQGRVGNTEAFF. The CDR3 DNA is TGTGCCAGCAGCCCTGGACAGGGAAGGGTGGGGAACACTGAAGCTTTCTTT.

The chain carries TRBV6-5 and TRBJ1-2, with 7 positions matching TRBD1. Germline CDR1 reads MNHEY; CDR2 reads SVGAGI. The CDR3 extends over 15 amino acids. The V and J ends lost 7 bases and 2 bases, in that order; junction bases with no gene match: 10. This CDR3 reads CASTVSGGENYGYTF. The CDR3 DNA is TGTGCCAGCACCGTCTCAGGGGGAGAAAACTATGGCTACACCTTC.

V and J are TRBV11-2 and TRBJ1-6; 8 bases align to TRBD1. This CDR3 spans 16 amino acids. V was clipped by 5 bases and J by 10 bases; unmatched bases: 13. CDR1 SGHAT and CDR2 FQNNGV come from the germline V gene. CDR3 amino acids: CASSRPGQGGGSPLHF. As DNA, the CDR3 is TGTGCCAGCAGCCGCCCCGGACAGGGTGGGGGGTCACCCCTCCACTTT.

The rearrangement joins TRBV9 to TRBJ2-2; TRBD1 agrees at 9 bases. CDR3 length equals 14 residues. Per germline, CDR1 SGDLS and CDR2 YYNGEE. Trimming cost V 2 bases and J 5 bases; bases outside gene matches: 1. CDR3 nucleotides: TGTGCCAGCAGCGTGGGGACAGGGACCGGGGAGCTGTTTTTT. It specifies CASSVGTGTGELFF.

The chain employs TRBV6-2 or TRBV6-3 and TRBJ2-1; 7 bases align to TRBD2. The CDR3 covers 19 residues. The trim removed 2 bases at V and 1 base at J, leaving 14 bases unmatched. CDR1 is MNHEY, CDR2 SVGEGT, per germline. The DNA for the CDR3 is TGTGCCAGCAGTTACGCCGCCCGACTAGCTATCGGTTCCTACAATGAGCAGTTCTTC. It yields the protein CASSYAARLAIGSYNEQFF.

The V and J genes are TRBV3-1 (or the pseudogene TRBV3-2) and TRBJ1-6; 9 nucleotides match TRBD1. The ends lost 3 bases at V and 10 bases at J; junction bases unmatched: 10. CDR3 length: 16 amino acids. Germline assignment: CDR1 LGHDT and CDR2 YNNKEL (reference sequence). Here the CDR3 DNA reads TGTGCCAGCAGCCAGGGACAGGGAAACCTCGGGTCACCCCTCCACTTT. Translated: CASSQGQGNLGSPLHF.

CDR3 sequence reads: CASTLQGAGEKLFF. The CDR3 region has the DNA TGTGCCAGTACCCTACAGGGGGCAGGTGAAAAACTGTTTTTT. The chain has TRBV19 and TRBJ1-4, with 9 positions matching TRBD1. The germline V gene has CDR1 LNHDA and CDR2 SQIVND (reference sequence). The CDR3 runs to 14 residues. V gave up 7 bases and J gave up 7 bases; unmatched junction bases: 7.

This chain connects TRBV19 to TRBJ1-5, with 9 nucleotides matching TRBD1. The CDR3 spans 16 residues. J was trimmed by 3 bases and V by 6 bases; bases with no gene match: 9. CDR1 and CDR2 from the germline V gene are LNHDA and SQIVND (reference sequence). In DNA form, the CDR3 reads TGTGCCAGTAGACCCAGGGGGACAGGGTTCAATCAGCCCCAGCATTTT. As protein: CASRPRGTGFNQPQHF.

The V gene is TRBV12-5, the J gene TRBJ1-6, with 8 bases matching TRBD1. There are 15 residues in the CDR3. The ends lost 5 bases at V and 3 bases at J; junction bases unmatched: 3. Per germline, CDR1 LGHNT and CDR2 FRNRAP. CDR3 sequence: CASGVTGGYNSPLHF. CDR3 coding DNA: TGTGCTAGTGGTGTAACAGGGGGCTATAATTCACCCCTCCACTTT.

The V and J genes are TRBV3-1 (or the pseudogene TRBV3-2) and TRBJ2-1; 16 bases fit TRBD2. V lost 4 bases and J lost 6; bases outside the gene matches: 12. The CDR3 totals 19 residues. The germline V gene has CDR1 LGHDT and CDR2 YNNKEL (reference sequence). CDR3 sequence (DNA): TGTGCCAGCAGCCGGCGGGGACTAGCGGGGGGGCCAGCGGGCAATGAGCAGTTCTTC. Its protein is CASSRRGLAGGPAGNEQFF.

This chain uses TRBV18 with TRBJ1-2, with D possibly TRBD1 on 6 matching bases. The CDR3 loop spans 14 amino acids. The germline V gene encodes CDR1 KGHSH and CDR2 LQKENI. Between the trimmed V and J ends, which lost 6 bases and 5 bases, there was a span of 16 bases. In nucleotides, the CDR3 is TGTGCCAGCTCGCAGGACAGATCAGGGTATGGCTACACCTTC. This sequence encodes CASSQDRSGYGYTF.